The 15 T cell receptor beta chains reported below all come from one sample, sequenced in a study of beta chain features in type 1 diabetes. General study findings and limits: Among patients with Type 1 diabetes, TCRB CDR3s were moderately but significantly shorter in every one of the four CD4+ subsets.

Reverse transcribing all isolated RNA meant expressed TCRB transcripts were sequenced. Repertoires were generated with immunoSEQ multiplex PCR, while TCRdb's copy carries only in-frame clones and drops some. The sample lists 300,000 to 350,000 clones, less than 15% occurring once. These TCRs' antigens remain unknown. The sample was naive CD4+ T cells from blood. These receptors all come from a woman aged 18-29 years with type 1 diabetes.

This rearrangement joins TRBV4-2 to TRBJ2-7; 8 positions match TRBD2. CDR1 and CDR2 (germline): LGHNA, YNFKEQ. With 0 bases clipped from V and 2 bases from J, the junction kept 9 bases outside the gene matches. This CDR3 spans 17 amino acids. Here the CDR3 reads CASSQDLSGTVPYEQYF. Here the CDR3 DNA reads TGTGCCAGCAGCCAAGATCTTAGCGGGACCGTCCCCTACGAGCAGTACTTC.

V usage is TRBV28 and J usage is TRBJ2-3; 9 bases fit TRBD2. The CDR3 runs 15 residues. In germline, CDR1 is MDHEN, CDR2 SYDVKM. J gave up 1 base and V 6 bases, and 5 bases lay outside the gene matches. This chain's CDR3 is CASSLSGRGTDTQYF. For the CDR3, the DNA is TGTGCCAGCAGCCTTAGCGGGAGAGGCACAGATACGCAGTATTTT. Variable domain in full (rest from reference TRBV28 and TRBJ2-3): DVKVTQSSRYLVKRTGEKVFLECVQDMDHENMFWYRQDPGLGLRLIYFSYDVKMKEKGDIPEGYSVSREKKERFSLILESASTNQTSMYLCASSLSGRGTDTQYFGPGTRLTVL.

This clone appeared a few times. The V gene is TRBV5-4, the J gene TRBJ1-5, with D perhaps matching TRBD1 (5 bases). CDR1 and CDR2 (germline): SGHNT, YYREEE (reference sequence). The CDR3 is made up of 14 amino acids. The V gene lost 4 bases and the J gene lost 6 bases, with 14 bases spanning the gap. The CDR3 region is CASSQQGSGQPQHF. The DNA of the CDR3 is TGTGCCAGCAGCCAGCAGGGATCGGGTCAGCCCCAGCATTTT.

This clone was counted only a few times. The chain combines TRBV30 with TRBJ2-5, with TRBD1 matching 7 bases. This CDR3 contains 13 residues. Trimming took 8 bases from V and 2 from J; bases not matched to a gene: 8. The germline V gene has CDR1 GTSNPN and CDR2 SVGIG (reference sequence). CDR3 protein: CAGGQTKQETQYF. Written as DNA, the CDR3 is TGTGCCGGGGGACAGACCAAACAAGAGACCCAGTACTTC.

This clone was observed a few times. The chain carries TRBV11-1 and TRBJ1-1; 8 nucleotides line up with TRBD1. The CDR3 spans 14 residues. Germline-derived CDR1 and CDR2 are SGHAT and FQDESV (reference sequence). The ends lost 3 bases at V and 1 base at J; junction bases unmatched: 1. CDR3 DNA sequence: TGTGCCAGCAGCTTGACAGGGGCGAACACTGAAGCTTTCTTT. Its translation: CASSLTGANTEAFF.

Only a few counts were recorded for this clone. In nucleotides, the CDR3 is TGTGCCAGCGGGAGACAGGGGGCAGGAGAGACCCAGTACTTC. Amino acid sequence: CASGRQGAGETQYF. The rearrangement uses TRBV2 and TRBJ2-5; 10 positions agree with TRBD1. CDR3 length equals 14 residues. CDR1 and CDR2 (germline): SNHLY, FYNNEI. J was trimmed by 4 bases and V by 8 bases; bases with no gene match: 7.

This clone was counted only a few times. The CDR3 protein is CASRGTGPNQPQHF. In DNA form, the CDR3 reads TGTGCCAGCAGGGGGACAGGACCCAATCAGCCCCAGCATTTT. The V call is TRBV28, the J call TRBJ1-5, with 8 bases matching TRBD1. CDR1 MDHEN and CDR2 SYDVKM come from the germline V gene. After removal of 6 bases from V and 3 bases from J, the junction contained 4 bases not matched to a gene. The CDR3 is 14 amino acids.

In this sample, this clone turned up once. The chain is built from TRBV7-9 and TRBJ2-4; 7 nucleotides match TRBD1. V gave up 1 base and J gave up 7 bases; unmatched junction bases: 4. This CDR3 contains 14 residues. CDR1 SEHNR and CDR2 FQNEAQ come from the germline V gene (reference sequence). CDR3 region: CASSLGQGGNIQYF. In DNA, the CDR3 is TGTGCCAGCAGCTTAGGACAGGGTGGGAACATTCAGTACTTC.

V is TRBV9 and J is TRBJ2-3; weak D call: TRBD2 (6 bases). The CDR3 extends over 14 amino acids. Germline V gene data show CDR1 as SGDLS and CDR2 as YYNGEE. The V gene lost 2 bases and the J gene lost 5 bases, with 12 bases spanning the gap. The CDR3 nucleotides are TGTGCCAGCAGCGTCTCCCCCGGGGGAGATACGCAGTATTTT. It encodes CASSVSPGGDTQYF.

The CDR3 nucleotides read TGTGCCAGCACCCCCGTGGGGACACATCGAAAAAGCTCCTACGAGCAGTACTTC. Amino acid sequence: CASTPVGTHRKSSYEQYF. The V gene is TRBV28, the J gene TRBJ2-7; TRBD1 might be the D (6 bases). This CDR3 is built from 18 residues. Germline V gene lookup returns CDR1 MDHEN and CDR2 SYDVKM. V was trimmed by 7 bases and J by 0 bases, leaving 25 bases between them.

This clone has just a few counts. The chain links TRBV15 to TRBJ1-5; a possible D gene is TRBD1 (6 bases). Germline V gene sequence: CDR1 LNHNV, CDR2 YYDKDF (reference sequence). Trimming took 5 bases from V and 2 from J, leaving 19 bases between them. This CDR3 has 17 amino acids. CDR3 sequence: CATSPWGGRGGNQPQHF. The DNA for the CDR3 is TGTGCCACCAGCCCTTGGGGGGGCCGGGGCGGCAATCAGCCCCAGCATTTT.

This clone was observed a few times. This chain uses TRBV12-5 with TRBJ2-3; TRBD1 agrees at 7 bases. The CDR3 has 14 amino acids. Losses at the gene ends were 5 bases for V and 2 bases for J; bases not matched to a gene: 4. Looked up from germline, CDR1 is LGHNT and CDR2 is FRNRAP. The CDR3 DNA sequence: TGTGCTAGTGGTGTGGGACAGATCACAGATACGCAGTATTTT. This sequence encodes CASGVGQITDTQYF.

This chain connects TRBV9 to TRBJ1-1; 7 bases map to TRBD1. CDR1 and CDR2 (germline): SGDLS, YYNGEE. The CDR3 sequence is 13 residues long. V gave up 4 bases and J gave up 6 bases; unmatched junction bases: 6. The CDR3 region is CASSPVTGAEAFF. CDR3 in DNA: TGTGCCAGCAGCCCGGTAACAGGGGCTGAAGCTTTCTTT.

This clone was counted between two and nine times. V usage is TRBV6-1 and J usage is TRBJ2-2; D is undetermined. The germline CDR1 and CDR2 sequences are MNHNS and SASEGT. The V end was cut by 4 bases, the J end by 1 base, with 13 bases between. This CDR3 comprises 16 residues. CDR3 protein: CASSGTGSQNTGELFF. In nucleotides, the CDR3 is TGTGCCAGCAGTGGCACCGGTAGCCAGAACACCGGGGAGCTGTTTTTT.

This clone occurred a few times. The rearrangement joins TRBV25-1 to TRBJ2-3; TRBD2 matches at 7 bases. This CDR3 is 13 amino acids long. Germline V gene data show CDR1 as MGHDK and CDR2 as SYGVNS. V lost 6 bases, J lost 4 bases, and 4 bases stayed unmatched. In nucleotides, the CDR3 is TGTGCCAGCAGCGGGAGGTGGGCAGATACGCAGTATTTT. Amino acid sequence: CASSGRWADTQYF.